These 10 T cell receptor beta chains share one sample of origin, sequenced in a study of OX40 agonist ivuxolimab in advanced cancers. Clones were read by immunoSEQ multiplex PCR, and TCRdb kept only the in-frame ones, dropping some. The sample carries around 94,000 clones, about 85% recorded once. The material was CD4+ or CD8+ T cells sorted from blood, obtained in a trial of the OX40 agonist ivuxolimab. The receptor source for this set is an adult with an advanced solid tumor such as melanoma, head and neck, liver or kidney cancer.

This clone is a singleton in its sample. This CDR3 reads CAWSETSYEQYF. The CDR3, as DNA: TGTGCCTGGAGTGAAACCAGCTACGAGCAGTACTTC. V gene TRBV30 combines with J gene TRBJ2-7, with no clear D. Germline V CDR1 and CDR2: GTSNPN, SVGIG (reference sequence). This CDR3 spans 12 amino acids. Trimming cost V 1 base and J 3 bases, with 7 bases left between them.

The V gene is TRBV19, the J gene TRBJ1-3; no clear D gene. V gave up 8 bases and J gave up 0 bases, with 11 bases separating them. The CDR3 extends over 14 amino acids. Per germline, CDR1 LNHDA and CDR2 SQIVND (reference sequence). The CDR3 DNA reads as TGTGCCAGTCGGCGGACGAACTCTGGAAACACCATATATTTT. This codes for CASRRTNSGNTIYF. The whole variable domain, remainder taken from reference TRBV19 and TRBJ1-3, is DGGITQSPKYLFRKEGQNVTLSCEQNLNHDAMYWYRQDPGQGLRLIYYSQIVNDFQKGDIAEGYSVSREKKESFPLTVTSAQKNPTAFYLCASRRTNSGNTIYFGEGSWLTVV.

This clone was detected a few times. V gene TRBV10-1 combines with J gene TRBJ2-7; D call uncertain. Germline CDR1 and CDR2: WNHNN and SYGVQD (reference sequence). With 3 bases removed from V and 3 bases from J, the gap between germline ends came to 12 bases. CDR3 length: 14 residues. CDR3 in amino acids: CASSDLTAGYEQYF. The CDR3, as DNA: TGCGCCAGCAGTGATTTGACTGCCGGCTACGAGCAGTACTTC.

This chain uses TRBV7-2 with TRBJ2-3; D is uncertain. Germline V gene lookup returns CDR1 SGHTA and CDR2 FQGNSA. The CDR3 consists of 11 residues. V lost 8 bases and J lost 2, with 5 bases in between. The CDR3 bases are TGTGCCAGCGGTTACACAGATACGCAGTATTTT. It codes for CASGYTDTQYF.

The chain recombines TRBV19 with TRBJ2-5; D possibly corresponds to TRBD1 (6 bases). The CDR3 runs to 16 residues. Germline CDR1 reads LNHDA; CDR2 reads SQIVND (reference sequence). Trimming took off 3 bases at V and 1 base at J, with 15 bases between the two ends. The CDR3 DNA is TGTGCCAGTAGTATGCTTGGGACAAGGACCCAAGAGACCCAGTACTTC. Its translation: CASSMLGTRTQETQYF.

The V call is TRBV2, the J call TRBJ2-7, with a tentative D call TRBD2 (5 bases). The CDR3 sequence is 13 residues long. The germline V and J ends were trimmed by 5 bases and 7 bases, with 15 bases remaining between them. CDR1 and CDR2 from the germline V gene are SNHLY and FYNNEI. The CDR3: CASSKTSGNEQYF. The CDR3 bases are TGTGCCAGCAGTAAAACATCGGGGAATGAGCAGTACTTC.

The J gene is TRBJ2-7, the V gene TRBV18, with D possibly TRBD2 on 5 matching bases. Germline V gene data show CDR1 as KGHSH and CDR2 as LQKENI. The CDR3 consists of 12 residues. V was cut by 2 bases and J by 7 bases, with 9 bases left in between. DNA for the CDR3: TGTGCCAGCTCACCAGGACCGGGGGAGCAGTACTTC. It is translated as CASSPGPGEQYF.

The rearrangement links TRBV28 to TRBJ2-3; unclear D gene. V was trimmed by 1 base and J by 3 bases, leaving 17 bases between them. Germline-derived CDR1 and CDR2 are MDHEN and SYDVKM. The CDR3 length is 17 residues. CDR3 residues: CASSLYLGSGGTDTQYF. The CDR3 nucleotides read TGTGCCAGCAGTTTATATCTTGGGTCGGGTGGGACAGATACGCAGTATTTT.

This sequence joins TRBV5-6 and TRBJ2-3; D remains ambiguous. Per germline, CDR1 SGHDT and CDR2 YYEEEE. The CDR3 totals 13 residues. The V end lost 0 bases, the J end lost 4 bases, and 6 bases lay between the germline ends. This CDR3 reads CASSLDASDTQYF. The CDR3 DNA follows: TGTGCCAGCAGCTTGGATGCGTCAGATACGCAGTATTTT.

This sequence joins TRBV6-1 and TRBJ2-1, with D possibly being TRBD1 (6 bases). Germline V CDR1 and CDR2: MNHNS, SASEGT. The V gene lost 4 bases and the J gene lost 10 bases, with 11 bases spanning the gap. This CDR3 comprises 12 residues. The chain's CDR3 is CASSVSGDEQFF. CDR3 DNA sequence: TGTGCCAGCAGTGTCTCAGGGGACGAGCAGTTCTTC.